One and the same sample provided the 15 T cell receptor beta chains below, sequenced in a study of PD-1 blockade in classical Hodgkin lymphoma. Specified time point: cycle 4 day 1 (C4D1), after 5 to 7 weeks of nivolumab. With no exception, relapse followed autologous stem cell transplantation in all patients, and brentuximab vedotin exposure varied. Here immunoSEQ multiplex PCR was the method, and the copy in TCRdb shows in-frame clones only, minus some. The profile covers approximately 110,000 clones, with approximately 89% appearing a single time and around a fifth taken by the ten largest. The source material was peripheral blood mononuclear cells (PBMCs), sampled before the fourth cycle of nivolumab. These receptor sequences come from a human donor with classical Hodgkin lymphoma.

This clone was seen just once. The chain couples TRBV25-1 to TRBJ1-6, with D unresolved. CDR3 length: 13 amino acids. V dropped 1 base and J dropped 9 bases, with 7 bases sitting between them. The germline gives CDR1 MGHDK, CDR2 SYGVNS. CDR3 residues: CASSESGFSPLHF. The DNA of the CDR3 is TGTGCCAGCAGTGAATCGGGCTTTTCACCCCTCCACTTT.

In its sample, this clone was seen a few times. This chain connects TRBV6-1 to TRBJ2-3, with 8 bases lining up with TRBD1. The V gene end was trimmed by 8 bases and the J gene end by 4 bases; junction bases not matched to a gene: 8. The CDR3 sequence is 14 residues long. Looked up from germline, CDR1 is MNHNS and CDR2 is SASEGT. The CDR3 nucleotides are TGTGCCAGCCGTCCGGGACAGGCTGCAGATACGCAGTATTTT. Protein sequence: CASRPGQAADTQYF.

The chain uses TRBV7-9 and TRBJ2-1; no definite D call. Germline loops: CDR1 SEHNR, CDR2 FQNEAQ (reference sequence). The CDR3 sequence is 13 residues long. Trimming cost V 5 bases and J 6 bases, with 11 bases left between them. The DNA for the CDR3 is TGTGCCAGCAGCCCACCCTCCGGCAATGAGCAGTTCTTC. Its translation: CASSPPSGNEQFF.

This rearrangement joins TRBV6-1 to TRBJ2-7; TRBD2 agrees at 7 bases. J gave up 0 bases and V 7 bases, and 3 bases lay outside the gene matches. The CDR3 spans 13 residues. The germline CDR1 and CDR2 sequences are MNHNS and SASEGT. This chain's CDR3 is CASTTSASYEQYF. CDR3 in DNA: TGTGCCAGCACCACTAGCGCCTCCTACGAGCAGTACTTC.

The chain is built from TRBV6-5 and TRBJ2-3; tentative D call: TRBD2 (6 bases). The CDR3 is made up of 15 amino acids. Germline lookup yields CDR1 MNHEY and CDR2 SVGAGI. The germline V and J ends were trimmed by 4 bases and 4 bases, with 15 bases remaining between them. CDR3 sequence: CASSSVGAGADTQYF. In nucleotides, the CDR3 is TGTGCCAGCAGTTCCGTGGGAGCGGGTGCAGATACGCAGTATTTT.

About this clone: Other DNA sequences in the same sample also yield this CDR3. The V call is TRBV5-6, the J call TRBJ1-1; unclear D gene. V lost 0 bases and J lost 1, with 4 bases in between. The length of the CDR3 is 13 residues. Germline values: CDR1 SGHDT, CDR2 YYEEEE. The CDR3 nucleotides read TGTGCCAGCAGCTTGGGGGAGAACACTGAAGCTTTCTTT. As protein: CASSLGENTEAFF. The complete variable domain, with remaining parts taken from reference TRBV5-6 and TRBJ1-1, reads DAGVTQSPTHLIKTRGQQVTLRCSPKSGHDTVSWYQQALGQGPQFIFQYYEEEERQRGNFPDRFSGHQFPNYSSELNVNALLLGDSALYLCASSLGENTEAFFGQGTRLTVV.

The CDR3 DNA is TGCGCCAGCAGCCCAGGACCCACCTACGAGCAGTACTTC. As protein: CASSPGPTYEQYF. The genes are TRBV4-1 and TRBJ2-7; D is uncertain. The CDR3 runs to 13 residues. Trimming removed 4 bases from V and 2 bases from J, with 9 bases in between. In germline, CDR1 is MGHRA, CDR2 YSYEKL.

This clone has just a few counts. The chain employs TRBV5-6 and TRBJ2-7; tentatively, D is TRBD1 (6 bases). CDR3 length: 11 amino acids. CDR1 SGHDT and CDR2 YYEEEE come from the germline V gene. V shed 4 bases and J shed 5 bases, with 7 bases lying between them. The CDR3 is CASSRTDEQYF. The CDR3 coding sequence is TGTGCCAGCAGCAGGACAGACGAGCAGTACTTC.

V usage is TRBV4-2 and J usage is TRBJ2-5, with D possibly matching TRBD2 (5 bases). Between the trimmed V and J ends, which lost 4 bases and 4 bases, there was a span of 10 bases. Per germline, CDR1 LGHNA and CDR2 YNFKEQ. The CDR3 totals 13 residues. DNA for the CDR3: TGTGCCAGCAGCCCGAGAGAGGGAGAGACCCAGTACTTC. Residues: CASSPREGETQYF.

V usage is TRBV20-1 and J usage is TRBJ1-4; D not certain. V was shortened by 5 bases and J by 6 bases, with 7 bases between the two germline ends. The CDR3 has 11 amino acids. Germline lookup yields CDR1 DFQATT and CDR2 SNEGSKA (reference sequence). CDR3 protein: CSAHLHEKLFF. The CDR3 coding sequence is TGCAGTGCTCACTTACATGAAAAACTGTTTTTT.

The V gene is TRBV28, the J gene TRBJ2-1, with D unresolved. The CDR3 contains 12 residues. V was shortened by 5 bases and J by 4 bases, with 6 bases between the two germline ends. The germline gives CDR1 MDHEN, CDR2 SYDVKM. The CDR3 is CASSLAYNEQFF. DNA for the CDR3: TGTGCCAGCAGTCTCGCATACAATGAGCAGTTCTTC.

This chain links TRBV5-1 with TRBJ1-1; D may be TRBD1 (6 bases). Trimming pared 0 bases from V and 10 bases from J, leaving 13 bases between. Germline assignment: CDR1 SGHRS and CDR2 YFSETQ. The CDR3 spans 13 residues. The CDR3 coding sequence is TGCGCCAGCAGCTTGGGGGAACAGGGTTCAGCTTTCTTT. It codes for CASSLGEQGSAFF.

The chain couples TRBV5-8 to TRBJ1-2; tentatively, D is TRBD1 (5 bases). CDR3 length: 18 residues. Germline CDR1 is SGHTS and CDR2 is YDEGEE. V was pared by 3 bases and J by 2 bases, with 23 bases between. CDR3 sequence reads: CASSSTPGGTTLNYGYTF. The CDR3 coding sequence is TGTGCCAGCAGCTCAACCCCCGGCGGGACGACCTTGAACTATGGCTACACCTTC. Complete variable domain (other parts from reference TRBV5-8 and TRBJ1-2): EAGVTQSPTHLIKTRGQQATLRCSPISGHTSVYWYQQALGLGLQFLLWYDEGEERNRGNFPPRFSGRQFPNYSSELNVNALELEDSALYLCASSSTPGGTTLNYGYTFGSGTRLTVV.

This chain joins TRBV27 and TRBJ2-7; D might be TRBD2 (6 bases). From germline, CDR1 is MNHEY and CDR2 SMNVEV (reference sequence). The ends were cut back, 2 bases at V and 5 bases at J, with 13 bases in the middle. The CDR3 runs 14 residues. The CDR3 DNA is TGTGCCAGCAGTTTAAGGTGGAGGGGCCACGAGCAGTACTTC. It yields the protein CASSLRWRGHEQYF.

This clone has a single count. V gene TRBV7-9 combines with J gene TRBJ2-1, with a tentative D call TRBD2 (6 bases). This CDR3 comprises 15 residues. V lost 3 bases and J 2 bases, leaving 11 bases between the germline ends. The germline V gene encodes CDR1 SEHNR and CDR2 FQNEAQ (reference sequence). CDR3 sequence: CASSFPGEAYNEQFF. The DNA of the CDR3 is TGTGCCAGCAGCTTCCCGGGGGAGGCCTACAATGAGCAGTTCTTC. Combining the CDR3 with reference TRBV7-9 and TRBJ2-1 gives the whole variable domain DTGVSQNPRHKITKRGQNVTFRCDPISEHNRLYWYRQTLGQGPEFLTYFQNEAQLEKSRLLSDRFSAERPKGSFSTLEIQRTEQGDSAMYLCASSFPGEAYNEQFFGPGTRLTVL.